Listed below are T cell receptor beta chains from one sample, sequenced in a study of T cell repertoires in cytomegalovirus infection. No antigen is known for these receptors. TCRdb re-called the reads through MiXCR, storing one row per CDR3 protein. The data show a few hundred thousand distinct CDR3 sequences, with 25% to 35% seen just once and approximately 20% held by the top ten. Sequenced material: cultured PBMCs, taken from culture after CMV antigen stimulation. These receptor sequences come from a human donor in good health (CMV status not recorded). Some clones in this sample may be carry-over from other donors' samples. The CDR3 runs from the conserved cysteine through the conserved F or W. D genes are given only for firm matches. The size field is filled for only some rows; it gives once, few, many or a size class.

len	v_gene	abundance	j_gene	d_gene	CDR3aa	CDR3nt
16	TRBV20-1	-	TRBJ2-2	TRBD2	CSARGGRGVKTGELFF	TGCAGTGCTAGGGGGGGGAGGGGTGTGAAAACCGGGGAGCTGTTTTTT
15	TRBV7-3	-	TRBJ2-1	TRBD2	CASSLASGSKNEQFF	TGTGCCAGCAGCTTGGCTAGCGGGAGTAAAAATGAGCAGTTCTTC
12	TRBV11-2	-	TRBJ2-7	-	CASSLGDPREYF	TGTGCCAGCAGCTTAGGAGACCCTCGGGAGTACTTC
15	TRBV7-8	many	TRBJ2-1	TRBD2	CASSPAGLAGDEQFF	TGTGCCAGCAGCCCCGCGGGACTAGCGGGAGACGAGCAGTTCTTC
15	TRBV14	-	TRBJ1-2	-	CASSQRQYPRNGYTF	TGTGCCAGCAGCCAGAGACAGTACCCTAGGAATGGCTACACCTTC
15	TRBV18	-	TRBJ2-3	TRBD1	CASSPQAGGPDTQYF	TGTGCCAGCTCCCCTCAGGCAGGGGGCCCAGATACGCAGTATTTT
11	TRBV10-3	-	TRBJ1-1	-	CAIRTGTEAFF	TGTGCCATCAGGACCGGGACTGAAGCTTTCTTT
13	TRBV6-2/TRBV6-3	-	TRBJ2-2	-	CASGGPNTGELFF	TGTGCCAGCGGGGGCCCTAACACCGGGGAGCTGTTTTTT
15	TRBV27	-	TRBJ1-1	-	CASSFLRAGNTEAFF	TGTGCCAGCAGTTTCCTCCGGGCCGGGAACACTGAAGCTTTCTTT
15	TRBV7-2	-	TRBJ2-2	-	CASSLVGHGTGELFF	TGTGCCAGCAGCTTAGTAGGACACGGCACCGGGGAGCTGTTTTTT
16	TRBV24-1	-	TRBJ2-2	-	CATSDSGDVGTGELFF	TGTGCCACCAGTGATTCAGGGGACGTGGGCACCGGGGAGCTGTTTTTT
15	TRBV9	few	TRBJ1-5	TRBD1	CASGTGDYSNQPQHF	TGTGCTTCCGGGACAGGGGACTATAGCAATCAGCCCCAGCATTTT
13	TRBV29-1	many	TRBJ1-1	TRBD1	CSVETGGNTEAFF	TGCAGCGTTGAGACAGGGGGGAACACTGAAGCTTTCTTT
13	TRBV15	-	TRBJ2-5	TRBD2	CATRAGNIETQYF	TGTGCCACCAGAGCGGGAAATATAGAGACCCAGTACTTC
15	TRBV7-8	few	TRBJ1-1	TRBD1	CASSWGRGLNTEAFF	TGTGCCAGCAGCTGGGGCAGGGGGCTAAACACTGAAGCTTTCTTT
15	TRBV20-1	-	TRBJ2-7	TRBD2	CSARGYGRDSYEQYF	TGCAGTGCTAGAGGGTACGGGAGGGACTCCTACGAGCAGTACTTC
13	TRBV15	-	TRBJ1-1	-	CATSRMDTPGAFF	TGTGCCACCAGCAGAATGGACACGCCGGGAGCTTTCTTT
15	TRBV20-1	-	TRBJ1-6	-	CSASGQLPYNSPLHF	TGCAGTGCTAGTGGACAGCTCCCCTATAATTCACCCCTCCACTTT
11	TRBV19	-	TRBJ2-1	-	CASRTGAREFF	TGTGCCAGTCGCACGGGGGCCAGAGAGTTCTTC
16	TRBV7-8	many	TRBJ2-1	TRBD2	CASSAPGLARYNEQFF	TGTGCCAGCAGCGCACCGGGACTAGCGCGTTACAATGAGCAGTTCTTC
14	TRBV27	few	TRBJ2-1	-	CASSPGLNYNEQFF	TGTGCCAGCAGTCCCGGACTGAATTACAATGAGCAGTTCTTC
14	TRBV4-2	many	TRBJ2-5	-	CASSQAAKGETQYF	TGTGCCAGCAGCCAAGCCGCCAAGGGGGAGACCCAGTACTTC
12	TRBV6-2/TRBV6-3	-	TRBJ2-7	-	CASSRGIYEQYF	TGTGCCAGCAGTCGCGGGATCTACGAGCAGTACTTC
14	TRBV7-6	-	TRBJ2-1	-	CASSPRGLSNEQFF	TGTGCCAGCAGCCCCCGAGGACTTTCGAATGAGCAGTTCTTC
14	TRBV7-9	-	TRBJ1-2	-	CASSSLQGSRGYTF	TGTGCCAGCAGCTCACTCCAGGGCTCCCGTGGCTACACCTTC
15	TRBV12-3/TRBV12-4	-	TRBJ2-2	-	CASSLVGDPTGELFF	TGTGCCAGCAGTTTAGTAGGTGATCCGACCGGGGAGCTGTTTTTT
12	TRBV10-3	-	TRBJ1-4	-	CAISEGHEKLFF	TGTGCCATCAGTGAGGGACACGAAAAACTGTTTTTT